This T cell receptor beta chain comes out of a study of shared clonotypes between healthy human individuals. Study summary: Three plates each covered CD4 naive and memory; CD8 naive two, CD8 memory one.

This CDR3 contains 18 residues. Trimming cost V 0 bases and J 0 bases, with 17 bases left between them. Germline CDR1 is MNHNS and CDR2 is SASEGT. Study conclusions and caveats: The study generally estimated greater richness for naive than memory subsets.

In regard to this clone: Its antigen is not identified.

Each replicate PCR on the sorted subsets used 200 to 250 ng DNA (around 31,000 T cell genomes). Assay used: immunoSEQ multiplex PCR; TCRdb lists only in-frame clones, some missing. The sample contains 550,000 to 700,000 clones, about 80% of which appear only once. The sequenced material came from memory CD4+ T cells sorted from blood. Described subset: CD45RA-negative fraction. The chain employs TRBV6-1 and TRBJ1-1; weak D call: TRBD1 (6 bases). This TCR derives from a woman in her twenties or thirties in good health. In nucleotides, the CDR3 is TGTGCCAGCAGTGAAGCGCGTTTCTCCGGGGGCCTGAACACTGAAGCTTTCTTT. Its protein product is CASSEARFSGGLNTEAFF.